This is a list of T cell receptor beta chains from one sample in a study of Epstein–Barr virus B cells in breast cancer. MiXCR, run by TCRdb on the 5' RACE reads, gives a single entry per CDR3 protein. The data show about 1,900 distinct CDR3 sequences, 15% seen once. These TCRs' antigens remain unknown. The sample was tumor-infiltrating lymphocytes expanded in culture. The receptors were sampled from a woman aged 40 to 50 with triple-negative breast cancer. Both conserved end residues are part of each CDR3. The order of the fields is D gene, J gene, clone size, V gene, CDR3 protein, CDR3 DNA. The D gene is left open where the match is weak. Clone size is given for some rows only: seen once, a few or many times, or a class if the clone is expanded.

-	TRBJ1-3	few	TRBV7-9	CASSRGGGAQSGNTIYF	TGTGCCAGCAGTCGGGGTGGAGGGGCTCAGTCTGGAAACACCATATATTTT
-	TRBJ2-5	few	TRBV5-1	CASSLGRSGQETQYF	TGCGCCAGCAGCTTGGGTCGGAGCGGGCAAGAGACCCAGTACTTC
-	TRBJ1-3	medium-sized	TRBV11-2	CASSLSQGAGNTIYF	TGTGCCAGCTCCTTGAGCCAGGGCGCCGGAAACACCATATATTTT
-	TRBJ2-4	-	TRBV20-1	CSAPKGQVAKNIQYF	TGCAGTGCACCTAAAGGCCAGGTAGCCAAAAACATTCAGTACTTC
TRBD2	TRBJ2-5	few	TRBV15	CATSSWGGETQYF	TGTGCCACCAGCAGCTGGGGGGGAGAGACCCAGTACTTC
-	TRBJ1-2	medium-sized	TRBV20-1	CSARHSDSGYTF	TGCAGTGCTAGACATTCCGACAGTGGCTACACCTTC
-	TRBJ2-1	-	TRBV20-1	CSAREGGGGRLF	TGCAGTGCTAGAGAGGGCGGAGGGGGCCGGCTCTTC
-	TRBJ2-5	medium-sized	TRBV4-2	CASSPLPGAYESRF	TGTGCCAGCAGCCCCCTCCCGGGGGCGTATGAATCCCGATTC
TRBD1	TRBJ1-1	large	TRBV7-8	CASSFKTGEAFF	TGTGCCAGCAGCTTCAAGACAGGGGAAGCTTTCTTT
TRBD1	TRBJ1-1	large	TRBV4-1	CASSQDSTGVGTEAFF	TGCGCCAGCAGCCAAGATAGCACAGGGGTGGGTACTGAAGCTTTCTTT
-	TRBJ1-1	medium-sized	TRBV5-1	CASSLRGLGPGNTEAFF	TGCGCCAGCAGCTTGAGAGGTCTCGGGCCGGGGAACACTGAAGCTTTCTTT
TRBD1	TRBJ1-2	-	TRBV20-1	CSARAGQVLGYGYTF	TGCAGTGCTAGAGCGGGACAGGTTTTGGGGTATGGCTACACCTTC
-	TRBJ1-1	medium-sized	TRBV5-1	CASSGWGPGNTEAFF	TGCGCCAGCAGCGGGTGGGGTCCCGGGAACACTGAAGCTTTCTTT
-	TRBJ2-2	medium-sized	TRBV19	CASTRGRGHRFPGELFF	TGTGCCAGTACCCGGGGCCGGGGTCATCGATTCCCCGGGGAGCTGTTTTTT
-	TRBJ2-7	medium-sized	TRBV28	CASSSSGIYEQYF	TGTGCCAGCAGTTCTTCAGGGATCTACGAGCAGTACTTC
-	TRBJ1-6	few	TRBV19	CATTEGTYNSPLHF	TGTGCCACCACCGAGGGGACCTATAATTCACCCCTCCACTTT
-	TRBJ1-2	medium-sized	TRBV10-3	CAISAGGWSYGYTF	TGTGCCATCAGTGCGGGGGGCTGGAGCTATGGCTACACCTTC
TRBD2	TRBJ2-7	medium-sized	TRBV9	CASSGLAGVSEQYF	TGTGCCAGCAGCGGGCTAGCGGGAGTATCCGAGCAGTACTTC
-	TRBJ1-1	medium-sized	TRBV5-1	CASSWEGMNTEAFF	TGCGCCAGCAGTTGGGAGGGAATGAACACTGAAGCTTTCTTT
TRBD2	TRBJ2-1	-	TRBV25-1	CASTSGSSSYNEQFF	TGTGCCAGCACTAGCGGGTCTAGCTCCTACAATGAGCAGTTCTTC
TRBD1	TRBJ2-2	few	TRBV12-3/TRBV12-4	CASRLRDRGPGELFF	TGTGCCAGCAGACTCCGGGACAGGGGGCCCGGGGAGCTGTTTTTT
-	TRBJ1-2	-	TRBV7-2	CASSSRAGPSYGYTF	TGTGCCAGCAGCAGCCGGGCCGGGCCGAGCTATGGCTACACCTTC
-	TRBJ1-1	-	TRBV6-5	CASSYPGEGKTEAFF	TGTGCCAGCAGTTACCCAGGGGAAGGAAAGACTGAAGCTTTCTTT
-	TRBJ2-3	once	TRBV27	CASTQGGLSYSPGTQYF	TGTGCCAGCACCCAGGGGGGACTGTCTTATTCCCCGGGCACGCAGTATTTT
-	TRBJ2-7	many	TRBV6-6	CASSYRDTVYEQYF	TGTGCCAGCAGTTATAGGGACACCGTCTACGAGCAGTACTTC
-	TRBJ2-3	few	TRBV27	CASSLIGDTQYF	TGTGCCAGCAGTTTAATTGGGGATACGCAGTATTTT
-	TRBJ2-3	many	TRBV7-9	CAFRSGSSTDTQYF	TGTGCATTTCGTTCGGGATCTAGCACAGATACGCAGTATTTT
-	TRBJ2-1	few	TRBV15	CATSRDRDGTYNEQFF	TGTGCCACCAGCAGAGATCGGGACGGGACCTACAATGAGCAGTTCTTC
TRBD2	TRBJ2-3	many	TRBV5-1	CASSLAGGPADTQYF	TGCGCCAGCAGCTTGGCGGGGGGGCCGGCAGATACGCAGTATTTT
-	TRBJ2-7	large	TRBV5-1	CASSLGHSYEQYF	TGCGCCAGCAGCTTGGGACATTCCTACGAGCAGTACTTC
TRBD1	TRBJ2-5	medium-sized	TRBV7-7	CASSPRVGTGVFYETQYF	TGTGCTAGCAGCCCGCGGGTCGGGACAGGGGTTTTCTACGAGACCCAGTACTTC
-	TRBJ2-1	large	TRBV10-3	CAISAGTSSSEQFF	TGTGCCATCAGTGCGGGCACCTCAAGTTCTGAGCAGTTCTTC
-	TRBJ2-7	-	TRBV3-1	CASSQDPDLQRSYEQYF	TGTGCCAGCAGCCAAGACCCAGACTTGCAGAGATCCTACGAGCAGTACTTC
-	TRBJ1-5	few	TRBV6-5	CASSRVQPQHF	TGTGCCAGCAGCAGGGTTCAGCCCCAGCATTTT
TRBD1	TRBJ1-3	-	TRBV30	CAWGGGGNTIYF	TGTGCCTGGGGAGGGGGCGGAAACACCATATATTTT
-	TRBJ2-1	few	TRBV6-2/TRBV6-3	CASSWVGDPNEQFF	TGTGCCAGCAGTTGGGTGGGGGATCCAAACGAGCAGTTCTTC
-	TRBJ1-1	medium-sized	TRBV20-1	CSAAWEPSVAEAFF	TGCAGTGCTGCATGGGAGCCTTCGGTTGCTGAAGCTTTCTTT
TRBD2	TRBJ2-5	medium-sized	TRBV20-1	CSAEQGLASETQYF	TGCAGTGCTGAACAGGGACTAGCGTCGGAGACCCAGTACTTC
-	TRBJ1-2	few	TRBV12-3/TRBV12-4	CASSLGDGYGYTF	TGTGCCAGCAGTTTAGGGGACGGCTATGGCTACACCTTC
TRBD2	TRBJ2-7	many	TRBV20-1	CSGRWREDLAGEQYF	TGCAGTGGGCGTTGGCGGGAGGACTTGGCTGGGGAGCAGTACTTC
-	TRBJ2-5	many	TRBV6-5	CASSTFRGGQETQYF	TGTGCCAGCAGTACGTTTAGGGGGGGCCAGGAGACCCAGTACTTC
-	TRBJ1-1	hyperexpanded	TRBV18	CASSPDIVGTEAFF	TGTGCCAGCTCGCCCGACATTGTGGGCACTGAAGCTTTCTTT
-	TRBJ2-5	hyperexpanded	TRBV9	CASSRDGQQETQYF	TGTGCCAGCAGCCGCGACGGACAGCAAGAGACCCAGTACTTC
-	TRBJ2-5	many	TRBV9	CASSGGGTGSRTQYF	TGTGCCAGCAGTGGGGGGGGGACAGGCAGTCGGACCCAGTACTTC
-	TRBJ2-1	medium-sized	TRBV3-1	CASSGDGYNEQFF	TGTGCCAGCAGCGGGGACGGATACAATGAGCAGTTCTTC